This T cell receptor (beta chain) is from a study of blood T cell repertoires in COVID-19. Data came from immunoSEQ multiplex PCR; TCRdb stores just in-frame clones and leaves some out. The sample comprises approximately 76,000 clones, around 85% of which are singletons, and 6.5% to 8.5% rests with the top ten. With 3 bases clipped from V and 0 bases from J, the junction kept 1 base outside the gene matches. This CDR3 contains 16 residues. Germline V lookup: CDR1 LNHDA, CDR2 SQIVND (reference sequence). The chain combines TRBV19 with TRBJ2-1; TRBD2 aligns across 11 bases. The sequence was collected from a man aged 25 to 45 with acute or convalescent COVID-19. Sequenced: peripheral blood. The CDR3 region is CASSMGLAVSYNEQFF. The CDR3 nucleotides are TGTGCCAGTAGTATGGGACTAGCGGTCTCCTACAATGAGCAGTTCTTC.